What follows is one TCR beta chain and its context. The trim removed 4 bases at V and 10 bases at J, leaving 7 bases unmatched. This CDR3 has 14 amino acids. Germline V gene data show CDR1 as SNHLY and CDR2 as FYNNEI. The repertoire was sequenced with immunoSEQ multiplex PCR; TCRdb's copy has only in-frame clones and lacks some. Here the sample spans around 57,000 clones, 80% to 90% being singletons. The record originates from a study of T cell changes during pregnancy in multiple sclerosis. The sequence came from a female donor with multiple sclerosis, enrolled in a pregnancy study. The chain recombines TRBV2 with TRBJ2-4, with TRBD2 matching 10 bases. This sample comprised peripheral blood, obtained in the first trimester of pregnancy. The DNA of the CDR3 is TGTGCCAGCAGTGGCGTGATAGCGGGAGGAATTCAGTACTTC. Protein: CASSGVIAGGIQYF.